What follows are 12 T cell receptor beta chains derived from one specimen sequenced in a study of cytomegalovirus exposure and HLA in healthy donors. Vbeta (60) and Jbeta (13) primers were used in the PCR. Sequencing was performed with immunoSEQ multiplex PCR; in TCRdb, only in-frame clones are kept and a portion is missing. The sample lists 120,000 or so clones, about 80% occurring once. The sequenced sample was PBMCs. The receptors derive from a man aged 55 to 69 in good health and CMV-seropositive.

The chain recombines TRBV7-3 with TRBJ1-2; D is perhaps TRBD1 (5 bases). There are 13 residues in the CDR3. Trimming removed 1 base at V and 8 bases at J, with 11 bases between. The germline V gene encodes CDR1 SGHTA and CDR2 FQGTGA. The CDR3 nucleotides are TGTGCCAGCAGCTTAATCGGAGGGGCCGGCTACACCTTC. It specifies CASSLIGGAGYTF.

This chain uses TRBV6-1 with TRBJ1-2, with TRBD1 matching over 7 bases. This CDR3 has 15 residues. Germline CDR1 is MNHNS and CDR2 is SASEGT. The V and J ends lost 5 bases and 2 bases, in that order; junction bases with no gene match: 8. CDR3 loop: CASSTPRGQNYGYTF. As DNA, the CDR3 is TGTGCCAGCAGTACCCCGAGGGGGCAGAACTATGGCTACACCTTC.

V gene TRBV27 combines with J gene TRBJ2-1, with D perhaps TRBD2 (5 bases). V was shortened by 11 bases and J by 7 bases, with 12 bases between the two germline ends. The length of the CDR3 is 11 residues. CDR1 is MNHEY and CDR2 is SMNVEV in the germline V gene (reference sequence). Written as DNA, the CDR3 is TGTGCCTCCAATCGCGGGAATGAGCAGTTCTTC. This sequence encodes CASNRGNEQFF.

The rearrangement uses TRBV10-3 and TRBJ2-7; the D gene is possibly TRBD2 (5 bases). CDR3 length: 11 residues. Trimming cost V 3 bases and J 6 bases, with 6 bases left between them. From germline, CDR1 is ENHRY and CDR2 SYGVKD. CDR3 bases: TGTGCCATCAGTGAACGGGGCGAGCAGTACTTC. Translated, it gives CAISERGEQYF.

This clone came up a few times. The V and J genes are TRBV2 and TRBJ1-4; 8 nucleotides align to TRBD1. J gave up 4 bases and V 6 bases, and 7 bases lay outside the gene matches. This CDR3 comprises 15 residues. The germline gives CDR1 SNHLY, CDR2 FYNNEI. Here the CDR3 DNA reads TGTGCCAGCAGAGACAGGGGTTTCCTTAATGAAAAACTGTTTTTT. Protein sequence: CASRDRGFLNEKLFF.

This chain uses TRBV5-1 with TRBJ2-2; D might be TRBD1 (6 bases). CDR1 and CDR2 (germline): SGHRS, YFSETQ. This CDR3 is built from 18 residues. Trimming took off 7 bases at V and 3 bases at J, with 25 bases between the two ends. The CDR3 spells CASARGDRTITDTGELFF. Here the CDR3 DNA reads TGCGCCAGCGCGAGGGGTGACAGGACGATTACGGACACCGGGGAGCTGTTTTTT.

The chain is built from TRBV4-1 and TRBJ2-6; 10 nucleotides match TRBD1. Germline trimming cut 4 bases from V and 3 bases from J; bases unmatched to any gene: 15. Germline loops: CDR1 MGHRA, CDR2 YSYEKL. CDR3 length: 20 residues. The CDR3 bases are TGCGCCAGCAGCCCGTCCCGGGACAGGGGATACGGGAGTGGGGCCAACGTCCTGACTTTC. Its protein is CASSPSRDRGYGSGANVLTF.

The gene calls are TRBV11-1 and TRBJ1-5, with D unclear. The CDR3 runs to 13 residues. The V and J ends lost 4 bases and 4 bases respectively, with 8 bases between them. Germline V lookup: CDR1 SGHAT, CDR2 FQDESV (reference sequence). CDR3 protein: CASSSGRNQPQHF. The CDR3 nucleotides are TGTGCCAGCAGCTCAGGTAGGAATCAGCCCCAGCATTTT.

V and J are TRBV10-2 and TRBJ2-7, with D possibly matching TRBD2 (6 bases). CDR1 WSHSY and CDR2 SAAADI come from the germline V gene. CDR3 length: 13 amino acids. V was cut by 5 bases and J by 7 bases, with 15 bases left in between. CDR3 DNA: TGCGCCAGCAGTACCCCGGGGGTTCGAGAGCAGTACTTC. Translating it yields CASSTPGVREQYF.

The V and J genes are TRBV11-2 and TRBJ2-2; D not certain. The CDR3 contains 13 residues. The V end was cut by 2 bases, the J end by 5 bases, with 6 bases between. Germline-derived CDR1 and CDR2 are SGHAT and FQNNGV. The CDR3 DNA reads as TGTGCCAGCAGCTTATATTTGACCGGGGAGCTGTTTTTT. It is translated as CASSLYLTGELFF.

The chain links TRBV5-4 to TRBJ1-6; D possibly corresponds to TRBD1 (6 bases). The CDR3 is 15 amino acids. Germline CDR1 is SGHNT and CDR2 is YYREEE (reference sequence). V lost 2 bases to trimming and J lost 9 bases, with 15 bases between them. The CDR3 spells CASSFSGTMGSPLHF. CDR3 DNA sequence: TGTGCCAGCAGCTTCTCCGGGACAATGGGTTCACCCCTCCACTTT.

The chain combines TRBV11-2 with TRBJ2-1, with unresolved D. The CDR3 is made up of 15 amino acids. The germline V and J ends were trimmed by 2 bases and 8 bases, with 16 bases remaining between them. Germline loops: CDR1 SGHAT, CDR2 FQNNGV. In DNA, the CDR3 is TGTGCCAGCAGCTTACTCCGGGTCCCCAACCATGAGCAGTTCTTC. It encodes CASSLLRVPNHEQFF.